This T cell receptor (beta chain) was recorded in a study of T cell clones after liver transplantation. Study observations and caveats: Post-transplant, graft-donor-reactive CD4 TCRbeta sequences in blood dropped significantly in most of the 8 subjects. In a couple of subjects, few donor cells limited the measurable donor-reactive repertoire.

Data came from immunoSEQ multiplex PCR; TCRdb stores just in-frame clones and leaves some out. In the table there are about 99,000 clones, 75% to 85% of which are singletons. On this clone itself: The antigen is not known.

The CDR3 has 15 amino acids. The germline CDR1 and CDR2 sequences are KGHSH and LQKENI. Trimming left V 0 bases short and J 5 bases short, with 12 bases between. This clonotype was sampled from a human donor who received a liver transplant. Source: CD4+ T cells from blood, taken before liver transplant. The V call is TRBV18, the J call TRBJ2-3; D uncertain. The CDR3 loop reads CASSPPGLPGDTQYF. CDR3 nucleotides: TGTGCCAGCTCACCACCGGGTCTGCCAGGAGATACGCAGTATTTT.